These 20 T cell receptor beta chains share one sample of origin, sequenced in a study of blood T cell repertoires in COVID-19. Libraries were prepared by immunoSEQ multiplex PCR; TCRdb keeps only in-frame clonotypes and omits some of them. The data show approximately 260,000 clones, around 87% seen once. Sequenced: peripheral blood. Source of these receptors: a man aged 60 to 69 who had recovered from COVID-19.

V gene TRBV5-4 combines with J gene TRBJ1-2; 7 bases line up with TRBD1. The CDR3 has 13 residues. The V segment lost 3 bases and the J segment 5 bases; nucleotides outside the gene matches: 4. Germline loops: CDR1 SGHNT, CDR2 YYREEE (reference sequence). CDR3 sequence reads: CASSSQGEYGYTF. DNA for the CDR3: TGTGCCAGCAGCTCTCAGGGGGAATATGGCTACACCTTC. The variable domain in full, with the rest retrieved from reference TRBV5-4 and TRBJ1-2, is ETGVTQSPTHLIKTRGQQVTLRCSSQSGHNTVSWYQQALGQGPQFIFQYYREEENGRGNFPPRFSGLQFPNYSSELNVNALELDDSALYLCASSSQGEYGYTFGSGTRLTVV.

The chain is built from TRBV3-1 (or the pseudogene TRBV3-2) and TRBJ1-4; 10 bases are a match to TRBD1. Trimming removed 6 bases from V and 7 bases from J; junction bases left unmatched: 11. CDR1 and CDR2 (germline): LGHDT, YNNKEL (reference sequence). The CDR3 contains 16 residues. The DNA for the CDR3 is TGTGCCAGCAGTCGCAACCCGGGACAGGGGCGTGAAAAACTGTTTTTT. It is translated as CASSRNPGQGREKLFF.

The CDR3 protein is CASSPTGKSGNTIYF. CDR3 DNA sequence: TGTGCCAGCAGCCCTACAGGGAAATCTGGAAACACCATATATTTT. This chain links TRBV7-6 with TRBJ1-3; the D gene is possibly TRBD1 (6 bases). The CDR3 is 15 residues long. The germline V gene encodes CDR1 SGHVS and CDR2 FNYEAQ. V was clipped by 5 bases and J by 1 base, with 12 bases between them.

This chain links TRBV7-9 with TRBJ1-6; 7 bases map to TRBD1. The V gene end was trimmed by 4 bases and the J gene end by 10 bases; junction bases not matched to a gene: 7. Germline lookup yields CDR1 SEHNR and CDR2 FQNEAQ (reference sequence). CDR3 length equals 14 residues. The CDR3 DNA reads as TGTGCCAGCAGCTCGAACAGGGGTTGGTCACCCCTCCACTTT. The encoded protein is CASSSNRGWSPLHF.

The chain recombines TRBV15 with TRBJ2-1; 11 positions match TRBD2. This CDR3 spans 16 amino acids. V dropped 0 bases and J dropped 9; count of bases not matched to a gene: 7. Germline assignment: CDR1 LNHNV and CDR2 YYDKDF (reference sequence). The CDR3 DNA reads TGTGCCACCAGCAGAGAAGTTGTTAGCGGGAGGGGTGAGCAGTTCTTC. Protein: CATSREVVSGRGEQFF.

This clone has just one count. The V and J genes are TRBV7-9 and TRBJ2-3; D is perhaps TRBD2 (5 bases). The CDR3 is 15 amino acids. Germline assignment: CDR1 SEHNR and CDR2 FQNEAQ (reference sequence). V was pared by 4 bases and J by 8 bases, with 19 bases between. This CDR3 reads CASSSLPVGAGTQYF. DNA for the CDR3: TGTGCCAGCAGCTCGCTCCCGGTGGGAGCAGGTACGCAGTATTTT.

V gene TRBV19 combines with J gene TRBJ1-5; D possibly corresponds to TRBD1 (5 bases). Trimming pared 1 base from V and 6 bases from J, leaving 16 bases between. Germline CDR1 is LNHDA and CDR2 is SQIVND (reference sequence). The CDR3 totals 16 residues. The CDR3 DNA reads as TGTGCCAGTAGTATAGGGGGGGGACCCGTTATTCAGCCCCAGCATTTT. Translated: CASSIGGGPVIQPQHF. Using reference TRBV19 and TRBJ1-5 for the parts outside the CDR3, the full variable domain is DGGITQSPKYLFRKEGQNVTLSCEQNLNHDAMYWYRQDPGQGLRLIYYSQIVNDFQKGDIAEGYSVSREKKESFPLTVTSAQKNPTAFYLCASSIGGGPVIQPQHFGDGTRLSIL.

The V call is TRBV2, the J call TRBJ1-6; 12 positions match TRBD1. The J segment lost 8 bases and the V segment lost 6 bases, leaving 2 bases of the junction unmatched. Germline loops: CDR1 SNHLY, CDR2 FYNNEI. CDR3 length: 14 amino acids. The CDR3 bases are TGTGCCAGCAGCCGGGACAGGGGGCATTCACCCCTCCACTTT. This translates into CASSRDRGHSPLHF. Looking up the rest from reference TRBV2 and TRBJ1-6 gives the full variable domain: EPEVTQTPSHQVTQMGQEVILRCVPISNHLYFYWYRQILGQKVEFLVSFYNNEISEKSEIFDDQFSVERPDGSNFTLKIRSTKLEDSAMYFCASSRDRGHSPLHFGNGTRLTVT.

The rearrangement links TRBV7-9 to TRBJ2-7; perhaps TRBD1 as D (6 bases). The length of the CDR3 is 15 residues. The V and J ends lost 1 base and 2 bases respectively, with 12 bases between them. Germline CDR1 reads SEHNR; CDR2 reads FQNEAQ (reference sequence). CDR3 residues: CASSLGTGMPYEQYV. Here the CDR3 DNA reads TGTGCCAGCAGCTTAGGCACAGGGATGCCCTACGAGCAGTACGTC.

This chain uses TRBV2 with TRBJ2-5; TRBD2 is a possible D gene (7 bases). The CDR3 is made up of 16 amino acids. Trimming cost V 6 bases and J 9 bases, with 26 bases left between them. The germline gives CDR1 SNHLY, CDR2 FYNNEI. CDR3: CASSQRELAGAEAQYF. In DNA, the CDR3 is TGTGCCAGCAGCCAAAGGGAACTGGCGGGGGCCGAGGCCCAGTACTTC.

The chain combines TRBV9 with TRBJ1-2; 7 nucleotides agree with TRBD1. The trim removed 4 bases at V and 0 bases at J, leaving 3 bases unmatched. Germline values: CDR1 SGDLS, CDR2 YYNGEE. This CDR3 spans 14 amino acids. CDR3 amino acids: CASSSTGANYGYTF. DNA of the CDR3: TGTGCCAGCAGCTCTACAGGGGCTAACTATGGCTACACCTTC. Drawing the rest from reference TRBV9 and TRBJ1-2, the complete variable domain is DSGVTQTPKHLITATGQRVTLRCSPRSGDLSVYWYQQSLDQGLQFLIQYYNGEERAKGNILERFSAQQFPDLHSELNLSSLELGDSALYFCASSSTGANYGYTFGSGTRLTVV.

This chain links TRBV6-5 with TRBJ1-6, with 7 bases lining up with TRBD1. The CDR3 consists of 15 residues. J gave up 5 bases and V 5 bases, and 6 bases lay outside the gene matches. The V gene's germline CDR1 is MNHEY and CDR2 SVGAGI. This CDR3 is CASSRRQGDNSPLHF. CDR3 sequence (DNA): TGTGCCAGCAGTCGAAGACAGGGTGATAATTCACCCCTCCACTTT.

The chain uses TRBV24-1 and TRBJ2-3, with 13 bases matching TRBD2. CDR1 and CDR2 from the germline V gene are KGHDR and SFDVKD. Germline trimming cut 4 bases from V and 6 bases from J; bases unmatched to any gene: 9. CDR3 length equals 17 residues. The CDR3 DNA reads TGTGCCACCAGTGAGTCACCGGGACTAGCGGGGTGGGATACGCAGTATTTT. The encoded protein is CATSESPGLAGWDTQYF.

The DNA for the CDR3 is TGTGCAAGTCGCTTAGGACAGATTTCCTACGAGCAGTACTTC. This sequence encodes CASRLGQISYEQYF. This chain links TRBV12-2 with TRBJ2-7; the table names TRBD1, a call not compared with the DNA. TRBV12-2 is an annotated pseudogene. This CDR3 contains 14 residues.

The rearrangement joins TRBV19 to TRBJ1-2; 9 bases are a match to TRBD1. The CDR3 length is 15 residues. The trim removed 4 bases at V and 2 bases at J, leaving 5 bases unmatched. CDR1 is LNHDA and CDR2 is SQIVND in the germline V gene (reference sequence). CDR3 sequence: CASSTTGTGNYGYTF. The CDR3 bases are TGTGCCAGTAGTACTACCGGGACAGGGAACTATGGCTACACCTTC.

The chain employs TRBV12-3 or TRBV12-4 and TRBJ1-1; 7 bases are shared with TRBD1. This CDR3 spans 13 amino acids. The trim removed 5 bases at V and 5 bases at J, leaving 5 bases unmatched. The CDR3 protein is CASSRDRRTEAFF. CDR3 in DNA: TGTGCCAGCAGTCGGGACAGACGGACTGAAGCTTTCTTT.

This CDR3 is CASSTTGSREDTQYF. The CDR3 DNA is TGCGCCAGCAGCACTACAGGGAGCCGGGAAGATACGCAGTATTTT. The chain combines TRBV5-1 with TRBJ2-3; tentatively, D is TRBD1 (6 bases). This CDR3 region has 15 residues. Looked up from germline, CDR1 is SGHRS and CDR2 is YFSETQ. Trimming removed 4 bases at V and 5 bases at J, with 17 bases between.

The chain combines TRBV18 with TRBJ1-3, with TRBD1 matching 7 bases. The junction had 2 bases not matched to a gene; V was cut back by 3 bases and J by 0 bases. This CDR3 contains 15 residues. The germline V gene encodes CDR1 KGHSH and CDR2 LQKENI. In nucleotides, the CDR3 is TGTGCCAGCTCACCGAGACAGGGCTCTGGAAACACCATATATTTT. This gives the protein CASSPRQGSGNTIYF.

The V gene is TRBV7-8, the J gene TRBJ2-7, with 9 bases fitting TRBD1. CDR3 size: 17 residues. V dropped 5 bases and J dropped 5; count of bases not matched to a gene: 16. The germline V gene has CDR1 SGHVS and CDR2 FQNEAQ. The chain's CDR3 is CASSTRYRGQGVHEQYF. The CDR3 DNA is TGTGCCAGCAGCACTCGTTACCGGGGACAGGGTGTCCACGAGCAGTACTTC. Supplemented by reference TRBV7-8 and TRBJ2-7, the full variable domain reads GAGVSQSPRYKVAKRGQDVALRCDPISGHVSLFWYQQALGQGPEFLTYFQNEAQLDKSGLPSDRFFAERPEGSVSTLKIQRTQQEDSAVYLCASSTRYRGQGVHEQYFGPGTRLTVT.

V usage is TRBV10-2 and J usage is TRBJ1-5; no clear D. The germline V and J ends were trimmed by 3 bases and 3 bases, with 6 bases remaining between them. This CDR3 has 13 amino acids. Germline CDR1 is WSHSY and CDR2 is SAAADI. CDR3 protein: CASSEQNNQPQHF. In DNA form, the CDR3 reads TGCGCCAGCAGTGAACAAAACAATCAGCCCCAGCATTTT.